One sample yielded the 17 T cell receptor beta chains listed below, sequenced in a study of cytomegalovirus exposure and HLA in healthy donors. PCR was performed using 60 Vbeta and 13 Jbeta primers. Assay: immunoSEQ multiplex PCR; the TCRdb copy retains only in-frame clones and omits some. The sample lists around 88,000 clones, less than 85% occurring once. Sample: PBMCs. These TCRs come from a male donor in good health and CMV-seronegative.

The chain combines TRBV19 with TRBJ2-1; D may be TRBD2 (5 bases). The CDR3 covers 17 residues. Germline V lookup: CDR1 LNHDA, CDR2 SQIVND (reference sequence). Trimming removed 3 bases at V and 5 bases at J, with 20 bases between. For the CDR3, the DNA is TGTGCCAGTAGTATGGTGATGGGCGGGTCAGATGACAATGAGCAGTTCTTC. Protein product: CASSMVMGGSDDNEQFF.

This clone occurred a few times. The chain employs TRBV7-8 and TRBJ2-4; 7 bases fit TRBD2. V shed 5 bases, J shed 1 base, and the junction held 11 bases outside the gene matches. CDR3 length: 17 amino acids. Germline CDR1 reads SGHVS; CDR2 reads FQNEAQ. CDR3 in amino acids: CASSPAGGSRAKNIQYF. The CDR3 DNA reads TGTGCCAGCAGCCCAGCCGGGGGGAGCCGGGCCAAAAACATTCAGTACTTC.

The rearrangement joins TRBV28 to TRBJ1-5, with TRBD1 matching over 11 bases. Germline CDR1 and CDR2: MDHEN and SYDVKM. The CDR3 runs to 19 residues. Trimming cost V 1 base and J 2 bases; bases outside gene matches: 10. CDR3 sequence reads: CASSLSRTGGGRGNQPQHF. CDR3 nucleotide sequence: TGTGCCAGCAGTTTATCTCGGACAGGGGGCGGGAGGGGCAATCAGCCCCAGCATTTT.

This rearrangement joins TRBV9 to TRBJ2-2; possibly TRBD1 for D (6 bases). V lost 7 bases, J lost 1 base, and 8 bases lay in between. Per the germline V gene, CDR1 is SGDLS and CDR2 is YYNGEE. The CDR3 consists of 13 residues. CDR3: CASGTLNTGELFF. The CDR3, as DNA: TGTGCCAGCGGGACACTGAACACCGGGGAGCTGTTTTTT.

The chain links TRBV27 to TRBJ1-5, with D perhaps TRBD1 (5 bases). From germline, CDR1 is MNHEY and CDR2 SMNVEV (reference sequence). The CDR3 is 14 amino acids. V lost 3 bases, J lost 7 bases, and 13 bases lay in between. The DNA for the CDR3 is TGTGCCAGCAGTTTGGCAGGGTCCAGCCAGCCCCAGCATTTT. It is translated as CASSLAGSSQPQHF.

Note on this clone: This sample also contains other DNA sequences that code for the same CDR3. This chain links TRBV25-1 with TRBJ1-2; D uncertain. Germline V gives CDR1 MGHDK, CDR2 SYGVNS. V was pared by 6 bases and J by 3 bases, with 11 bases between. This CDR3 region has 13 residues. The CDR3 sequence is CASREPGDYGYTF. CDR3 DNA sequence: TGTGCCAGCAGAGAACCCGGGGACTATGGCTACACCTTC.

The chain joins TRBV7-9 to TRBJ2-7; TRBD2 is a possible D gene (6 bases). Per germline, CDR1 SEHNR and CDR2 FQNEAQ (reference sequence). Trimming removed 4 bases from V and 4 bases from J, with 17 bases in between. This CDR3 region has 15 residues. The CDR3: CASSSPAGRNYEQYF. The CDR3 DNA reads TGTGCCAGCAGCTCCCCGGCGGGACGGAATTACGAGCAGTACTTC.

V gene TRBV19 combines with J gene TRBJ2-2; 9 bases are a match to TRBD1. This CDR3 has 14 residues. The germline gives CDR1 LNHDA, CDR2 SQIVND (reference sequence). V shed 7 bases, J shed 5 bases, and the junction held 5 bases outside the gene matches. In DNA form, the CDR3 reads TGTGCCAGTACCGGGACAGGGAGGACCGGGGAGCTGTTTTTT. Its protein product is CASTGTGRTGELFF.

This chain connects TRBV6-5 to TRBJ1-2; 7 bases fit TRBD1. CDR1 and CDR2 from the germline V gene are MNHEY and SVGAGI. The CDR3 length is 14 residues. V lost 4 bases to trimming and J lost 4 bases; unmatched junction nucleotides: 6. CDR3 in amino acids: CASSWARGAYGYTF. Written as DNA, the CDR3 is TGTGCCAGCAGTTGGGCCAGGGGGGCCTATGGCTACACCTTC.

For the CDR3, the DNA is TGTGCTAGTGGTTTCGGGGGGAACACCGGGGAGCTGTTTTTT. Its translation is CASGFGGNTGELFF. The chain couples TRBV12-5 to TRBJ2-2; possible D gene TRBD2, 6 bases. Trimming took off 3 bases at V and 1 base at J, with 6 bases between the two ends. This CDR3 contains 14 residues. Germline assignment: CDR1 LGHNT and CDR2 FRNRAP.

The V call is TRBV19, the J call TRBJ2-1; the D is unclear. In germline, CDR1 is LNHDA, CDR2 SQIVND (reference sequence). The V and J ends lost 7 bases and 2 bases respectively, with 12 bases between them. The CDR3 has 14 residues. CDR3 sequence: CASTPASAYNEQFF. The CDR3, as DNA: TGTGCCAGTACCCCCGCCAGCGCCTACAATGAGCAGTTCTTC.

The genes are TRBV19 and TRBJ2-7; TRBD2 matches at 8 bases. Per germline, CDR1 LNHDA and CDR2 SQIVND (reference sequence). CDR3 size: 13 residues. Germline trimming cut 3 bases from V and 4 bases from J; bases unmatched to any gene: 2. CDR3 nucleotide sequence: TGTGCCAGTAGTATCGCGGGGGGTTACGAGCAGTACTTC. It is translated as CASSIAGGYEQYF.

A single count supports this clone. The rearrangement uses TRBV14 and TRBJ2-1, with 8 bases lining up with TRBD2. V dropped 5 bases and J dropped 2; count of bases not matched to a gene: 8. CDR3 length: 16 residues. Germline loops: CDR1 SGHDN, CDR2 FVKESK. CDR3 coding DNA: TGTGCCAGCAGCATAAGGACTAGCCCTACCTACAATGAGCAGTTCTTC. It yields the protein CASSIRTSPTYNEQFF.

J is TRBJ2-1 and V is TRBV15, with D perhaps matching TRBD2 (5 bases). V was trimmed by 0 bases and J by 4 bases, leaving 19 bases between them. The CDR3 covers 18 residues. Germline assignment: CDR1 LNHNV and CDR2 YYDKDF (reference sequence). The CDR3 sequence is CATSRDSGVVSGYNEQFF. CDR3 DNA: TGTGCCACCAGCAGAGATTCCGGGGTGGTAAGCGGATACAATGAGCAGTTCTTC. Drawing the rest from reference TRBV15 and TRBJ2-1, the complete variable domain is DAMVIQNPRYQVTQFGKPVTLSCSQTLNHNVMYWYQQKSSQAPKLLFHYYDKDFNNEADTPDNFQSRRPNTSFCFLDIRSPGLGDTAMYLCATSRDSGVVSGYNEQFFGPGTRLTVL.

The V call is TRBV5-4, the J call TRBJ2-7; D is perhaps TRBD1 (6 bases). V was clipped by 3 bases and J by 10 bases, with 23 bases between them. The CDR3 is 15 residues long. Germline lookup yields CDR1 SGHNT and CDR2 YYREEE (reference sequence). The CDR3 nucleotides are TGTGCCAGCAGCTGGCGGACCGGGACACTTCCTCGCCAGTACTTC. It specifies CASSWRTGTLPRQYF.

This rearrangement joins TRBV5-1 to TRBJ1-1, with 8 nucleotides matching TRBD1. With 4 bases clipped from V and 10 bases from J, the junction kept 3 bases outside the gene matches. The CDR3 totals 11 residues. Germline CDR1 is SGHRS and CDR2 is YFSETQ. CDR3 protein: CASSQDRGAFF. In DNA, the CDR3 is TGCGCCAGCAGCCAAGACAGGGGAGCTTTCTTT.

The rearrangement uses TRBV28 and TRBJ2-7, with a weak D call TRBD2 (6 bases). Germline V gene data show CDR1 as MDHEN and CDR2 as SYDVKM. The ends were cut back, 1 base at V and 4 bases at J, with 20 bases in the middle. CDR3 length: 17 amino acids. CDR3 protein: CASSLYGGALRSYEQYF. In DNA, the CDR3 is TGTGCCAGCAGTTTATATGGCGGGGCGCTAAGGTCGTACGAGCAGTACTTC.